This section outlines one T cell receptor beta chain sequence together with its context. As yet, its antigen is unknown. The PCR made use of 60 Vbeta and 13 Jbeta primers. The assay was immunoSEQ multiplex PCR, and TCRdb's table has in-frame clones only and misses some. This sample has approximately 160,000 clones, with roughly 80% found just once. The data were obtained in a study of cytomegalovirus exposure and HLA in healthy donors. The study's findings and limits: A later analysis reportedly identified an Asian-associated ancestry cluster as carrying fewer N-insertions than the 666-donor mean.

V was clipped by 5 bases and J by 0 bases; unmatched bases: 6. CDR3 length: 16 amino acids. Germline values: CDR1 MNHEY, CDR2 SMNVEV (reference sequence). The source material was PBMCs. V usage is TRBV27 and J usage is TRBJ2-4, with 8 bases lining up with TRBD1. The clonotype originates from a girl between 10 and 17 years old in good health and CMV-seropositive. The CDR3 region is CASSPRTGLAKNIQYF. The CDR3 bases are TGTGCCAGCAGTCCAAGGACAGGGCTAGCCAAAAACATTCAGTACTTC.